The present T cell receptor (beta chain) was sequenced within a study of human T cells and chemical hapten exposure. Looking at the study overall: Upper-back patch tests with 0.01% DPC were read at 6 days.

This clonotype appeared a few times. V was pared by 3 bases and J by 3 bases, with 5 bases of the junction left unmatched. Germline V gives CDR1 SGHRS, CDR2 YFSETQ. CDR3 length: 14 amino acids. The time point denotes: patch test 1, 2 weeks after DPC sensitization. Indicated treatment: therapeutic diphenylcyclopropenone sensitization with weekly scalp DPC. Prior to application of each patch test, blood was drawn. The study's library attached unique molecular identifiers to single cDNA molecules. TCRdb recomputed calls from the RACE reads with MiXCR, one row per CDR3 protein. The profile covers some 120,000 distinct CDR3 sequences, with about 12% appearing a single time and more than 1.3% taken by the ten largest.

This clonotype originated in a woman in her 50s with alopecia areata. Some clones in this sample may be carry-over from other donors' samples. The chain uses TRBV5-1 and TRBJ1-1; 7 bases line up with TRBD1. The starting material was whole blood, obtained in connection with sensitization to the hapten diphenylcyclopropenone (DPC). CDR3 sequence: CASSSGTAYTEAFF. The CDR3 bases are TGCGCCAGCAGCTCGGGGACAGCCTACACTGAAGCTTTCTTT.